The T cell receptor (beta chain) described here comes from a study of shared clonotypes between healthy human individuals (dated by TCRdb to the early 2020s). Turning to the overall study: The cohort comprised a couple of women and a few men aged 18 to 49 years. Per donor, three plates each were used for CD4 naive and CD4 memory, two for CD8 naive, and one for CD8 memory. To estimate repertoire size and how much clonotype sharing occurs between individuals, the study deeply sequenced the blood TCR repertoires of about five healthy adults. To increase sequencing depth and limit assay-specific biases, TCR repertoire library preparation and sequencing were carried out by different laboratories using diverse techniques. Per donor, leukapheresis produced somewhere between about 0.9 and 9.5 billion PBMCs.

Healthy HIV-negative adults with no recently reported acute infections or vaccinations were included as donors. Every donor was a Caucasian adult residing in Nashville, Tennessee, USA. CD4+ T cells were enriched through magnetic negative selection, after which naive cells were positively selected on CD45RA and the remaining negative fraction served as the memory subset. Blood was obtained by leukapheresis, after which PBMCs were separated by Ficoll-Histopaque density gradient centrifugation and cryopreserved in liquid nitrogen vapor phase. Purity and quantity of every magnetically sorted T cell population were checked by analytical flow cytometry. Genomic DNA was isolated from every sorted fraction and measured by UV absorbance on a Nanodrop 2000c. Using the deep immunoSEQ assay, TCR CDR3 regions were amplified from genomic DNA by multiplex PCR. For each cell subset, the extracted genomic DNA was distributed evenly across all wells of several immunoSEQ 96-well plates, and each plate served as one replicate. Each replicate PCR for sorted subsets received around 200 ng genomic DNA, equal to tens of thousands of T cell genomes. The purified libraries were quantified using a Qubit 3.0 fluorometer, sized with a Bioanalyzer 2100, and then quantified again using the KAPA Library Quantification kit. Every immunoSEQ 96-well plate was sequenced on a dedicated single-read 150-cycle Illumina NextSeq 550 flow cell. The paper's processing steps were these. Because only junctional sequences without quality scores were contained in the immunoSEQ output, filtering matching that applied to full-length reads could not be performed. Sequences were annotated with PyIR, a Python wrapper for IgBLAST v1.9, and V/J genes and CDR3 were assigned using IMGT germline references. Reads were filtered out if the reads had weak V/J assignments (E-value above 1e-6), no CDR3, stop codons, out-of-frame junctions, or ambiguous translated residues. V3J clonotypes were defined as sequences sharing an identical inferred V gene, J gene, and CDR3 amino acid sequence. To compute the percentage overlap between repertoires, the number of shared unique clonotypes was divided by the size of the smaller repertoire. Richness of each repertoire was evaluated using RTK rarefaction, the Chao1 estimator, and Recon v2.1 estimates of unobserved clonotypes. For all TCRbeta clonotypes obtained by the gDNA method from four donors, generation probabilities were computed with OLGA. As stored in TCRdb, this immuneACCESS dataset retains in-frame rearrangements with V and J assigned. A fraction of the clones does not appear; measured against another copy, unresolved V genes explain less than half of the discrepancy, and the remainder lacks a known reason. Clonal size and the V and J genes are those of that table, whereas D and trimming came from the DNA. Recorded for this sample are about a million clones; 70% to 80% of them occurred a single time. The top ten constitute 0.7% to 0.95% of the sample.

About this clone: Its specific antigen is unknown. Base-call qualities are not available, and no considerably larger clone is one nucleotide away.

From the germline V gene, CDR1 is SGHTA and CDR2 is FQGTGA. V lost 4 bases and J lost 7 bases; the stretch between them is 20 bases long. Its CDR3 holds 16 amino acids, cysteine through phenylalanine. Only the CDR3 region is kept as DNA, spanning 48 bases read in frame from base 1. Study-level results and caveats: Incomplete sequencing was indicated by rarefaction of sorted-subset datasets, despite the large sequencing depth. Naive subsets generally had larger estimated clonotype richness than memory subsets did. Compared with non-shared clonotypes, the clonotypes found in all four sorted-subset donors had higher generation probabilities. Across a few donors, about 4.5% of naive CD4, 3% to 3.5% of naive CD8, approximately 2.5% of memory CD4, and approximately 0.42% of memory CD8 clonotypes were shared. Pairwise subsampling led to the expectation that sequencing depth would affect the degree of clonotype sharing among donors. Sampling was restricted to blood, and TCR repertoires in tissues likely differ from the TCR repertoires found in blood. Because the study included only a small number of donors, the genetic and exposure-history diversity represented was limited.

This clonotype was obtained from a man aged 18 to 30 in good health. Some clones in this sample may be carry-over from other donors' samples. The sequencing input was memory CD4+ T cells from PBMCs. What this sample's cell subset or site label stands for: CD45RA-negative fraction. The chain couples TRBV7-3 to TRBJ2-1; a tentative D match to TRBD1 spans 6 bases. The DNA sequence reads TGTGCCAGCAGCTCACGAGGAGGTCTGGGGGCGAATGAGCAGTTCTTC. The resulting protein is CASSSRGGLGANEQFF.